This TCR beta chain was found in a study of CD8+ T cells in alopecia areata. Whole-study context: Treated patients swallowed 5 to 10 mg of oral tofacitinib twice daily.

Documented treatment: oral pan-JAK inhibitor, 5-10 mg twice daily. This clone was observed a handful of times. Extracted RNA was reverse transcribed, and the resulting cDNA served as sequencing template. Here immunoSEQ multiplex PCR was the method, and the copy in TCRdb shows in-frame clones only, minus some. The data contain over 150,000 clones, 45% to 65% of them singletons. The germline gives CDR1 MNHEY, CDR2 SMNVEV (reference sequence). V was clipped by 8 bases and J by 3 bases; unmatched bases: 13. CDR3 length: 15 amino acids. The TCR was taken from a human donor with alopecia areata. Sequencing used CD4+ T cells sorted from blood, obtained at week 4, from a patient treated with tofacitinib. V is TRBV27 and J is TRBJ2-7; 7 nucleotides line up with TRBD1. The CDR3 DNA reads TGTGCCAGCGGGCGGACAGGAACTAACCACTACGAGCAGTACTTC. Its protein is CASGRTGTNHYEQYF.